The source of this T cell receptor beta chain is a study of monozygotic twins with inflammatory bowel disease. Following a re-call of the 5' RACE reads, TCRdb has one entry per CDR3 protein and lacks DNA. In total, the table holds over 150,000 distinct CDR3 sequences. Comments on this clonotype: Its antigen is unknown.

Study-wide points: Researchers report that IBD patients shared fewer clonotypes with others than healthy twins, especially amid disease activity.

The sequence derives from a human donor with ulcerative colitis or Crohn's disease, or a healthy co-twin of an affected twin (not recorded which). The sample was blood.

The CDR3 protein is CASGGQGASGELFF. This chain links TRBV12-5 with TRBJ2-2; without DNA, the TCRdb call of TRBD1 cannot be checked. Germline loops: CDR1 LGHNT, CDR2 FRNRAP. The CDR3 extends over 14 amino acids.